A selection of T cell receptor beta chains follows, all from one sample in a study of cytomegalovirus exposure and HLA in healthy donors. TCRdb keeps only in-frame clones here, not all; method: immunoSEQ multiplex PCR. This table has roughly 300,000 clones, approximately 90% appearing once. Sequencing was performed on PBMCs. These receptors were obtained from a woman in her 30s in good health and CMV-seropositive. Each CDR3 is given with its conserved first and last residue. D genes are given only for firm matches. Clone sizes are given selectively: once, few, many, or a class where the clone is expanded.

j_gene: TRBJ1-1
abundance: .
v_gene: TRBV28
len: 16
d_gene: TRBD1
CDR3aa: CASSFGQGGMNTEAFF
CDR3nt: TGTGCCAGCAGTTTTGGACAGGGAGGCATGAACACTGAAGCTTTCTTT

j_gene: TRBJ2-3
abundance: .
v_gene: TRBV27
len: 15
d_gene: .
CDR3aa: CASRLGERTPDTQYF
CDR3nt: TGTGCCAGCAGATTGGGGGAGCGGACTCCAGATACGCAGTATTTT

j_gene: TRBJ2-3
abundance: .
v_gene: TRBV2
len: 15
d_gene: TRBD2
CDR3aa: CASREAGGPTDTQYF
CDR3nt: TGTGCCAGCAGAGAAGCGGGGGGGCCGACAGATACGCAGTATTTT

j_gene: TRBJ2-7
abundance: .
v_gene: TRBV2
len: 13
d_gene: .
CDR3aa: CASSAQGGYEQYF
CDR3nt: TGTGCCAGCAGTGCCCAGGGGGGGTACGAGCAGTACTTC

j_gene: TRBJ2-1
abundance: .
v_gene: TRBV2
len: 16
d_gene: .
CDR3aa: CASSPNGARSYNEQFF
CDR3nt: TGTGCCAGCAGTCCTAACGGGGCGAGGAGCTACAATGAGCAGTTCTTC

j_gene: TRBJ2-7
abundance: .
v_gene: TRBV7-8
len: 15
d_gene: .
CDR3aa: CASSLTSTGPYEQYF
CDR3nt: TGCGCCAGCAGCTTGACCTCCACAGGGCCCTACGAGCAGTACTTC

j_gene: TRBJ2-1
abundance: .
v_gene: TRBV28
len: 13
d_gene: .
CDR3aa: CASRGRSYNEQFF
CDR3nt: TGTGCCAGCAGGGGCAGAAGCTACAATGAGCAGTTCTTC

j_gene: TRBJ1-2
abundance: .
v_gene: TRBV5-6
len: 13
d_gene: .
CDR3aa: CASSLAAVNGYTF
CDR3nt: TGTGCCAGCAGCCTAGCGGCGGTAAATGGCTACACCTTC

j_gene: TRBJ1-3
abundance: .
v_gene: TRBV10-3
len: 14
d_gene: .
CDR3aa: CAIMGQASGNTIYF
CDR3nt: TGTGCCATCATGGGACAAGCTTCTGGAAACACCATATATTTT

j_gene: TRBJ2-1
abundance: .
v_gene: TRBV28
len: 17
d_gene: TRBD2
CDR3aa: CASSSGLAGGANNEQFF
CDR3nt: TGTGCCAGCAGTTCGGGACTAGCGGGGGGGGCCAACAATGAGCAGTTCTTC

j_gene: TRBJ2-3
abundance: .
v_gene: TRBV5-1
len: 16
d_gene: TRBD1
CDR3aa: CASSLGTGANIDTQYF
CDR3nt: TGCGCCAGCAGCTTGGGGACAGGGGCTAATATTGATACGCAGTATTTT

j_gene: TRBJ1-2
abundance: .
v_gene: TRBV4-2
len: 13
d_gene: .
CDR3aa: CASSHSGFYGYTF
CDR3nt: TGTGCCAGCAGCCATAGCGGTTTCTATGGCTACACCTTC

j_gene: TRBJ2-7
abundance: .
v_gene: TRBV7-9
len: 15
d_gene: .
CDR3aa: CASSFPMYEAGEQYF
CDR3nt: TGTGCCAGCAGCTTCCCCATGTACGAGGCCGGCGAGCAGTACTTC

j_gene: TRBJ2-5
abundance: .
v_gene: TRBV7-6
len: 17
d_gene: TRBD2
CDR3aa: CASTLTSGGLKKETQYF
CDR3nt: TGTGCCAGCACCCTGACTAGCGGGGGACTAAAGAAAGAGACCCAGTACTTC

j_gene: TRBJ2-1
abundance: .
v_gene: TRBV15
len: 17
d_gene: TRBD1
CDR3aa: CATKGQGSGLFYNEQFF
CDR3nt: TGTGCCACCAAAGGACAGGGATCCGGTCTTTTCTACAATGAGCAGTTCTTC

j_gene: TRBJ2-2
abundance: .
v_gene: TRBV9
len: 13
d_gene: .
CDR3aa: CASSVVGSGELFF
CDR3nt: TGTGCCAGCAGCGTAGTGGGGTCCGGGGAGCTGTTTTTT

j_gene: TRBJ1-2
abundance: .
v_gene: TRBV6-5
len: 12
d_gene: TRBD1
CDR3aa: CATYDRVWGYTF
CDR3nt: TGTGCCACCTATGACAGGGTTTGGGGCTACACCTTC

j_gene: TRBJ1-2
abundance: .
v_gene: TRBV19
len: 13
d_gene: TRBD1
CDR3aa: CASSVDREDGYTF
CDR3nt: TGTGCCAGTAGTGTGGACAGGGAGGATGGCTACACCTTC

j_gene: TRBJ1-2
abundance: .
v_gene: TRBV5-1
len: 16
d_gene: .
CDR3aa: CASSLVRQGGFYGYTF
CDR3nt: TGCGCCAGCAGCTTGGTTCGCCAGGGCGGCTTCTATGGCTACACCTTC

j_gene: TRBJ1-4
abundance: .
v_gene: TRBV10-2
len: 13
d_gene: TRBD1
CDR3aa: CASSESVSGQGDF
CDR3nt: TGCGCCAGCAGTGAGTCGGTTTCGGGACAGGGGGATTTT

j_gene: TRBJ2-7
abundance: .
v_gene: TRBV11-2
len: 14
d_gene: .
CDR3aa: CASSPGWSQYEQYF
CDR3nt: TGTGCCAGCAGCCCAGGGTGGTCTCAGTACGAGCAGTACTTC

j_gene: TRBJ1-5
abundance: .
v_gene: TRBV5-1
len: 14
d_gene: TRBD1
CDR3aa: CASSRDSTNQPQHF
CDR3nt: TGCGCCAGCAGCCGGGACAGTACCAATCAGCCCCAGCATTTT

j_gene: TRBJ2-1
abundance: .
v_gene: TRBV11-1
len: 15
d_gene: TRBD2
CDR3aa: CASSRGLAGYNEQFF
CDR3nt: TGTGCCAGCAGTAGGGGACTAGCGGGATACAATGAGCAGTTCTTC

j_gene: TRBJ1-5
abundance: .
v_gene: TRBV27
len: 12
d_gene: .
CDR3aa: CASSFLGQPQHF
CDR3nt: TGTGCCAGCAGTTTCTTGGGGCAGCCCCAGCATTTT

j_gene: TRBJ1-2
abundance: .
v_gene: TRBV28
len: 14
d_gene: TRBD1
CDR3aa: CASSFSGQPYGYTF
CDR3nt: TGTGCCAGCAGTTTTTCGGGACAGCCCTATGGCTACACCTTC

j_gene: TRBJ1-1
abundance: few
v_gene: TRBV6-1
len: 13
d_gene: .
CDR3aa: CASSERMNTEAFF
CDR3nt: TGTGCCAGCAGTGAACGGATGAACACTGAAGCTTTCTTT

j_gene: TRBJ1-1
abundance: .
v_gene: TRBV4-2
len: 13
d_gene: .
CDR3aa: CASSRSWGTEAFF
CDR3nt: TGTGCCAGCAGCCGTTCATGGGGAACTGAAGCTTTCTTT

j_gene: TRBJ1-2
abundance: .
v_gene: TRBV27
len: 15
d_gene: TRBD1
CDR3aa: CASSPRDRPDYGYTF
CDR3nt: TGTGCCAGCAGTCCGAGGGACAGACCCGATTATGGCTACACCTTC

j_gene: TRBJ2-3
abundance: .
v_gene: TRBV2
len: 15
d_gene: TRBD2
CDR3aa: CATQTSGARADTQYF
CDR3nt: TGTGCCACCCAGACTAGCGGAGCGAGGGCAGATACGCAGTATTTT

j_gene: TRBJ2-1
abundance: .
v_gene: TRBV27
len: 17
d_gene: TRBD2
CDR3aa: CASSLFSGGDSYNEQFF
CDR3nt: TGTGCCAGCAGTTTATTTAGCGGGGGGGACTCCTACAATGAGCAGTTCTTC

j_gene: TRBJ1-2
abundance: .
v_gene: TRBV7-6
len: 16
d_gene: .
CDR3aa: CASSFPNDGDDNGYTF
CDR3nt: TGTGCCAGCAGCTTTCCAAACGACGGCGATGATAATGGCTACACCTTC

j_gene: TRBJ2-1
abundance: .
v_gene: TRBV9
len: 16
d_gene: .
CDR3aa: CASSVVGRSSYNEQFF
CDR3nt: TGTGCCAGCAGCGTAGTTGGCCGGAGCTCCTACAATGAGCAGTTCTTC

j_gene: TRBJ1-1
abundance: .
v_gene: TRBV6-9
len: 16
d_gene: TRBD1
CDR3aa: CASSQTGAPVRTEAFF
CDR3nt: TGTGCCAGCAGTCAGACAGGGGCCCCCGTGCGGACTGAAGCTTTCTTT

j_gene: TRBJ2-3
abundance: .
v_gene: TRBV9
len: 14
d_gene: TRBD1
CDR3aa: CASSVGAGGDTQYF
CDR3nt: TGTGCCAGCAGCGTAGGGGCAGGGGGCGATACGCAGTATTTT

j_gene: TRBJ2-3
abundance: .
v_gene: TRBV19
len: 12
d_gene: .
CDR3aa: CASGIRGREQYF
CDR3nt: TGTGCCAGTGGGATCAGGGGGAGGGAGCAGTATTTT

j_gene: TRBJ2-5
abundance: .
v_gene: TRBV28
len: 12
d_gene: .
CDR3aa: CASSSGLETQYF
CDR3nt: TGTGCCAGCAGTTCCGGACTGGAGACCCAGTACTTC

j_gene: TRBJ2-7
abundance: .
v_gene: TRBV18
len: 14
d_gene: .
CDR3aa: CASSQQGKRVEQYF
CDR3nt: TGTGCCAGCTCACAACAAGGGAAGAGGGTCGAGCAGTACTTC

j_gene: TRBJ2-7
abundance: .
v_gene: TRBV9
len: 15
d_gene: TRBD2
CDR3aa: CASSEAAGGSYEQYF
CDR3nt: TGTGCCAGCAGCGAGGCAGCGGGAGGGTCCTACGAGCAGTACTTC

j_gene: TRBJ2-2
abundance: .
v_gene: TRBV7-7
len: 16
d_gene: TRBD2
CDR3aa: CASSPGLAGGRGELFF
CDR3nt: TGTGCCAGCAGCCCGGGACTAGCGGGAGGACGCGGGGAGCTGTTTTTT

j_gene: TRBJ1-2
abundance: once
v_gene: TRBV7-9
len: 16
d_gene: TRBD1
CDR3aa: CASSFTLQGADGGYTF
CDR3nt: TGTGCCAGCAGCTTCACCCTACAGGGGGCGGATGGTGGCTACACCTTC